The 25 T cell receptor beta chains below were found in one sample sequenced in a study of blood T cells in healthy people across ages. With a J-beta primer mix and a sample-barcoded 5' primer, a second PCR ran roughly 7 to 11 cycles. TCRdb processed the 5' RACE reads anew with MiXCR; each CDR3 protein has one entry. The sample records more than 650,000 distinct CDR3 sequences, 22% being singletons. The specimen was blood. Receptors originate from a man between 65 and 79 years old in good health.

The sample holds a few counts of this clonotype. V gene TRBV29-1 combines with J gene TRBJ2-3; D is unresolved. This CDR3 contains 12 residues. Trimming cost V 7 bases and J 0 bases, with 8 bases left between them. From germline, CDR1 is SQVTM and CDR2 ANQGSEA. CDR3 sequence reads: CSGRSSTDTQYF. The CDR3 DNA reads as TGCAGCGGAAGGTCTAGCACAGATACGCAGTATTTT.

J is TRBJ1-6 and V is TRBV28; no clear D gene. V was pared by 6 bases and J by 9 bases, with 6 bases between. There are 11 residues in the CDR3. Germline V gives CDR1 MDHEN, CDR2 SYDVKM. The CDR3 DNA reads TGTGCCAGCAGGGCTGCTTCACCCCTCCACTTT. It translates to CASRAASPLHF.

As regards this clonotype: At one boundary the junction diverges from the germline segment, which might be a read error. This sequence joins TRBV7-2 and TRBJ2-4; D possibly corresponds to TRBD2 (5 bases). Germline CDR1 and CDR2: SGHTA and FQGNSA. This CDR3 is 15 amino acids long. CDR3 nucleotide sequence: TGTGCCGGCAGCTTAGTATCTAGCTCTATAGACATTCAGTACTTC. Protein sequence: CAGSLVSSSIDIQYF. Together with reference TRBV7-2 and TRBJ2-4, the CDR3 gives the full variable domain: GAGVSQSPSNKVTEKGKDVELRCDPISGHTALYWYRQSLGQGLEFLIYFQGNSAPDKSGLPSDRFSAERTGGSVSTLTIQRTQQEDSAVYLCAGSLVSSSIDIQYFGAGTRLSVL.

This clonotype has only a few counts. The chain couples TRBV6-5 to TRBJ1-2, with D uncertain. The V and J ends lost 0 bases and 4 bases respectively, with 9 bases between them. CDR3 size: 14 residues. CDR1 and CDR2 from the germline V gene are MNHEY and SVGAGI. The CDR3 loop reads CASSYSKAVYGYTF. CDR3 bases: TGTGCCAGCAGTTACTCGAAGGCGGTCTATGGCTACACCTTC.

The V and J genes are TRBV19 and TRBJ2-3, with 7 bases fitting TRBD1. Germline V gene data show CDR1 as LNHDA and CDR2 as SQIVND (reference sequence). The CDR3 extends over 15 amino acids. J was trimmed by 5 bases and V by 7 bases; bases with no gene match: 12. CDR3 bases: TGTGCCAGTAAGACAGGGATGGGAATGGGAGATACGCAGTATTTT. Its protein is CASKTGMGMGDTQYF.

The rearrangement links TRBV27 to TRBJ1-2; tentative D call: TRBD1 (5 bases). The germline V gene encodes CDR1 MNHEY and CDR2 SMNVEV (reference sequence). Trimming shortened V by 5 bases and J by 6 bases, and 16 bases separated the two germline ends. CDR3 size: 14 residues. The CDR3: CASSPRTRVNGYTF. The CDR3 coding sequence is TGTGCCAGCAGTCCCCGGACAAGGGTTAATGGCTACACCTTC.

In DNA form, the CDR3 reads TGTGCCAGCTCACCACCGCAGGCTTCCCGGGGTGAGCAGTTCTTC. Translated, it gives CASSPPQASRGEQFF. The chain joins TRBV18 to TRBJ2-1; maybe TRBD2 (5 bases). This CDR3 region has 15 residues. Germline CDR1 and CDR2: KGHSH and LQKENI. Trimming pared 0 bases from V and 9 bases from J, leaving 15 bases between. Looking up the rest from reference TRBV18 and TRBJ2-1 gives the full variable domain: NAGVMQNPRHLVRRRGQEARLRCSPMKGHSHVYWYRQLPEEGLKFMVYLQKENIIDESGMPKERFSAEFPKEGPSILRIQQVVRGDSAAYFCASSPPQASRGEQFFGPGTRLTVL.

This clonotype has more than one count but fewer than ten. This chain joins TRBV29-1 and TRBJ2-5; 7 nucleotides match TRBD2. This CDR3 region has 12 residues. Trimming took 3 bases from V and 4 from J; bases not matched to a gene: 2. CDR1 and CDR2 (germline): SQVTM, ANQGSEA. CDR3 residues: CSVDSGGETQYF. The CDR3 bases are TGCAGCGTTGATTCGGGAGGAGAGACCCAGTACTTC.

This clonotype was detected a few times. The chain recombines TRBV6-1 with TRBJ1-2; D remains unclear. CDR1 and CDR2 (germline): MNHNS, SASEGT. Trimming took 0 bases from V and 7 from J, leaving 3 bases between them. The CDR3 consists of 11 residues. CDR3 coding DNA: TGTGCCAGCAGTGAAGCGACTGGCTACACCTTC. Translating it yields CASSEATGYTF.

V gene TRBV2 combines with J gene TRBJ2-5; D perhaps matches TRBD2 (6 bases). Deletions cut 6 bases from V and 1 base from J, with 12 bases between. Germline V gives CDR1 SNHLY, CDR2 FYNNEI. The CDR3 loop spans 14 amino acids. The CDR3 region has the DNA TGTGCCAGCAGGGCGGGGCTTGTCCAAGAGACCCAGTACTTC. Encoded protein: CASRAGLVQETQYF. The whole variable domain, remainder taken from reference TRBV2 and TRBJ2-5, is EPEVTQTPSHQVTQMGQEVILRCVPISNHLYFYWYRQILGQKVEFLVSFYNNEISEKSEIFDDQFSVERPDGSNFTLKIRSTKLEDSAMYFCASRAGLVQETQYFGPGTRLLVL.

The rearrangement joins TRBV12-3 or TRBV12-4 to TRBJ1-1; TRBD1 agrees at 7 bases. The CDR3 has 13 amino acids. V shed 7 bases, J shed 4 bases, and the junction held 6 bases outside the gene matches. Here the CDR3 DNA reads TGTGCCAGCACCCTAACAGGGGTCACTGAAGCTTTCTTT. Translating gives CASTLTGVTEAFF.

The CDR3 nucleotides read TGCAGTGCTAGTACGCAGGTTTCGTTGAACACTGAAGCTTTCTTT. Encoded protein: CSASTQVSLNTEAFF. The rearrangement links TRBV20-1 to TRBJ1-1; D ambiguous. The V end was cut by 3 bases, the J end by 0 bases, with 14 bases between. The germline CDR1 and CDR2 sequences are DFQATT and SNEGSKA (reference sequence). This CDR3 is 15 amino acids long.

The table lists this clonotype with a few counts. The genes are TRBV9 and TRBJ2-5; the D call may be TRBD1 or TRBD2 (5 bases each). The better agreement between TRBJ2-7 and the DNA end casts doubt on the J call. The CDR3 has 14 amino acids. Germline V gene data show CDR1 as SGDLS and CDR2 as YYNGEE. The CDR3 sequence: CASSVLQEAYEQYF. CDR3 bases: TGTGCCAGCAGCGTGTTACAGGAGGCCTACGAGCAGTACTTC.

The chain employs TRBV20-1 and TRBJ2-1; D uncertain. Trimming pared 6 bases from V and 4 bases from J, leaving 13 bases between. The CDR3 loop spans 13 amino acids. Germline CDR1 and CDR2: DFQATT and SNEGSKA (reference sequence). CDR3 amino acids: CSAPTPLYNEQFF. Written as DNA, the CDR3 is TGCAGTGCCCCGACCCCCTTATACAATGAGCAGTTCTTC.

The chain carries TRBV24-1 and TRBJ2-1; D could derive from TRBD1 or TRBD2 (5 bases each). V lost 1 base to trimming and J lost 0 bases, with 15 bases between them. From germline, CDR1 is KGHDR and CDR2 SFDVKD. This CDR3 is 18 amino acids long. Written as DNA, the CDR3 is TGTGCCACCAGTGATTTAAGGGGACCAGGGCTCTCCTACAATGAGCAGTTCTTC. Its protein product is CATSDLRGPGLSYNEQFF.

J is TRBJ1-2 and V is TRBV12-3 or TRBV12-4; no clear D gene. V was shortened by 5 bases and J by 8 bases, with 18 bases between the two germline ends. CDR3 length: 14 residues. CDR3 amino acids: CASSRVERRGGYTF. The CDR3 nucleotides are TGTGCCAGCAGTAGGGTCGAGCGCAGAGGGGGCTACACCTTC.

In its sample, this clonotype was seen a few times. The chain carries TRBV11-2 and TRBJ2-3, with TRBD2 matching 8 bases. This CDR3 comprises 17 residues. CDR1 is SGHAT, CDR2 FQNNGV, per germline. V shed 3 bases, J shed 5 bases, and the junction held 13 bases outside the gene matches. The CDR3 spells CASSLVISGIPRDTQYF. The CDR3 DNA follows: TGTGCCAGCAGCTTGGTTATTAGCGGGATCCCGAGAGATACGCAGTATTTT.

The J gene is TRBJ2-2, the V gene TRBV7-2; 7 bases line up with TRBD1. Germline CDR1 and CDR2: SGHTA and FQGNSA. V trimming: 5 bases; J trimming: 1 base; junction bases outside the gene matches: 10. This CDR3 has 17 residues. This chain's CDR3 is CASSHIHRDRNTGELFF. CDR3 DNA sequence: TGTGCCAGCAGCCATATCCATCGGGACAGGAACACCGGGGAGCTGTTTTTT.

CDR3 residues: CASSIRDSLSEQYF. In nucleotides, the CDR3 is TGTGCCAGTAGTATACGCGACTCCCTTTCCGAGCAGTACTTC. This chain connects TRBV19 to TRBJ2-5, with unresolved D. TRBJ2-7 matches the DNA end more closely, so the J call is doubtful. The CDR3 has 14 residues. Germline CDR1 is LNHDA and CDR2 is SQIVND (reference sequence).

This clonotype was seen a few times. The CDR3 sequence is CAIRADRGSYEQYF. In nucleotides, the CDR3 is TGTGCCATCCGGGCGGACCGAGGGTCCTACGAGCAGTACTTC. The gene calls are TRBV10-3 and TRBJ2-7; D may be TRBD2 (5 bases). CDR3 size: 14 residues. V gave up 8 bases and J gave up 1 base, with 15 bases separating them. CDR1 and CDR2 from the germline V gene are ENHRY and SYGVKD.

This chain joins TRBV24-1 and TRBJ1-5, with D uncertain. The CDR3 consists of 12 residues. The V end lost 5 bases, the J end lost 4 bases, and 5 bases lay between the germline ends. CDR1 KGHDR and CDR2 SFDVKD come from the germline V gene. In DNA, the CDR3 is TGTGCCACCAGTGCCCCTAATCAGCCCCAGCATTTT. Protein: CATSAPNQPQHF.

The V gene is TRBV21-1, the J gene TRBJ2-3; TRBD2, the table's D call, lacks a check against the DNA. TRBV21-1 is designated a pseudogene. The CDR3 loop spans 18 amino acids. Here the CDR3 reads CASSTNPGLAGDSDTQYF. The CDR3, as DNA: TGTGCCAGCAGCACAAACCCCGGACTAGCGGGAGATTCAGATACGCAGTATTTT.

The V call is TRBV11-3, the J call TRBJ1-6; perhaps TRBD1 as D (5 bases). V lost 5 bases and J 10 bases, leaving 15 bases between the germline ends. The CDR3 consists of 14 residues. Germline V lookup: CDR1 SGHNT, CDR2 YENEEA. CDR3 sequence reads: CASSTGTATSPLHF. CDR3 DNA: TGTGCCAGCAGCACCGGGACGGCAACCTCACCCCTCCACTTT.

The V and J genes are TRBV28 and TRBJ2-1; a possible D gene is TRBD1 (7 bases). The CDR3 is 15 amino acids. The germline V and J ends were trimmed by 5 bases and 5 bases, with 16 bases remaining between them. The germline gives CDR1 MDHEN, CDR2 SYDVKM. The CDR3: CASSKGAGRDNEQFF. CDR3 bases: TGTGCCAGCAGTAAGGGGGCGGGGAGAGACAATGAGCAGTTCTTC.

The J gene is TRBJ2-5, the V gene TRBV7-9; 11 nucleotides match TRBD2. The V segment lost 0 bases and the J segment 2 bases; nucleotides outside the gene matches: 5. This CDR3 region has 17 residues. CDR1 is SEHNR and CDR2 is FQNEAQ in the germline V gene (reference sequence). CDR3 DNA sequence: TGTGCCAGCAGCTTAGCGGGACTAGCGGAAAAACAAGAGACCCAGTACTTC. Its protein is CASSLAGLAEKQETQYF.